The source of this T cell receptor (beta chain) is a study of blood T cell repertoires in COVID-19. For the study at large: Whether acute or convalescent, the COVID-19 samples came from the United States, Italy and Spain.

CDR1 is LNHNV, CDR2 YYDKDF, per germline (reference sequence). V was shortened by 0 bases and J by 1 base, with 9 bases between the two germline ends. CDR3 length: 15 amino acids. Enrollees, about 18 to 95 years old, lived in fewer than 25 US areas. Before being deemed recovered, Cohort 3 donors had two negative PCRs, clearance, or symptom resolution. Per the original methods: Quantification of nucleated cells was approximated via reference gene primer amplification. Libraries were prepared by immunoSEQ multiplex PCR; TCRdb keeps only in-frame clonotypes and omits some of them. The V and J calls and the clone size are those of that table, but D and trimming were determined from the DNA. The sample carries over 250,000 clones, 75% to 90% recorded once.

The chain carries TRBV15 and TRBJ2-5, with a tentative D call TRBD2 (5 bases). The TCR sequence derives from a man aged 35-49 years who had recovered from COVID-19. Sequencing input: PBMCs or T cells enriched from blood (not recorded which). CDR3 coding DNA: TGTGCCACCAGCAGAGATGAGGGAGTCCAAGAGACCCAGTACTTC. Its translation: CATSRDEGVQETQYF.